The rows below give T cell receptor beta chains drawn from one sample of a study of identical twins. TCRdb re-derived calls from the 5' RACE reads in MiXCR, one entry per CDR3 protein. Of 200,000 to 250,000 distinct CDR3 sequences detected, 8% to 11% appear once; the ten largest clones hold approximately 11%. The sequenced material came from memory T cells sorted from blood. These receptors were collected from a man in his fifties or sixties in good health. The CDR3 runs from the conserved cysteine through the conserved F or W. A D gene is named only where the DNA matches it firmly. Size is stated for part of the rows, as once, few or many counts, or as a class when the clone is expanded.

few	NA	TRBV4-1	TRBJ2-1	CASSQGVWNNEQFF	TGCGCCAGCAGCCAAGGCGTGTGGAACAATGAGCAGTTCTTC
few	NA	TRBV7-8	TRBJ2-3	CASSLARQWGVTDTQYF	TGTGCCAGCAGCTTGGCCCGACAGTGGGGGGTCACAGATACGCAGTATTTT
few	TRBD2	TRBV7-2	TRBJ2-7	CASSLVAGGSYEQYF	TGTGCCAGCAGCTTAGTAGCGGGGGGGTCCTACGAGCAGTACTTC
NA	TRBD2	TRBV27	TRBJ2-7	CASSLRWEGRYEQYF	TGTGCCAGCAGTTTACGGTGGGAGGGCCGTTACGAGCAGTACTTC
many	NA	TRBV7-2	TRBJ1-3	CASSLAATSSVSSGNTIYF	TGTGCCAGCAGCTTAGCGGCGACAAGCTCCGTTAGCTCTGGAAACACCATATATTTT
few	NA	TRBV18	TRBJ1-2	CASSPLTATNYGYTF	TGTGCCAGCTCACCATTGACAGCCACTAACTATGGCTACACCTTC
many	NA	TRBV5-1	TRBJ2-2	CASSLAGVGANTGELFF	TGCGCCAGCAGCTTGGCCGGCGTCGGAGCGAACACCGGGGAGCTGTTTTTT
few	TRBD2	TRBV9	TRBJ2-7	CASSVSPSGRVGEQYF	TGTGCCAGCAGCGTATCCCCAAGCGGGAGGGTTGGCGAGCAGTACTTC
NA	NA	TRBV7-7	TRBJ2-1	CASSLDWSGPNEQFF	TGTGCTAGCAGCTTAGATTGGTCAGGGCCCAATGAGCAGTTCTTC
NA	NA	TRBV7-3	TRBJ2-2	CASSTGLTPGSCFF	NA
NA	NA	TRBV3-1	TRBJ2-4	CASGGLAKNIQYF	TGTGCCAGCGGCGGTCTAGCCAAAAACATTCAGTACTTC
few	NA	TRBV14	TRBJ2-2	CASSHIADSNTGELFF	TGTGCCAGCAGCCATATAGCGGATTCGAACACCGGGGAGCTGTTTTTT